This T cell receptor (beta chain) came from a study of blood T cell repertoires in COVID-19. J lost 5 bases, V lost 3 bases, and 1 base had no gene match. Germline lookup yields CDR1 GTSNPN and CDR2 SVGIG (reference sequence). This CDR3 has 14 amino acids. The repertoire was sequenced with immunoSEQ multiplex PCR; TCRdb's copy has only in-frame clones and lacks some. The data contain 250,000 or so clones, roughly 89% of them singletons. The receptor was isolated from a woman in her thirties or forties who had recovered from COVID-19. The chain couples TRBV30 to TRBJ2-2, with 12 positions matching TRBD2. The material sequenced was peripheral blood. CDR3 in DNA: TGTGCCTGGAGACTAGCGGGAGGAACCGGGGAGCTGTTTTTT. Amino acid sequence: CAWRLAGGTGELFF.